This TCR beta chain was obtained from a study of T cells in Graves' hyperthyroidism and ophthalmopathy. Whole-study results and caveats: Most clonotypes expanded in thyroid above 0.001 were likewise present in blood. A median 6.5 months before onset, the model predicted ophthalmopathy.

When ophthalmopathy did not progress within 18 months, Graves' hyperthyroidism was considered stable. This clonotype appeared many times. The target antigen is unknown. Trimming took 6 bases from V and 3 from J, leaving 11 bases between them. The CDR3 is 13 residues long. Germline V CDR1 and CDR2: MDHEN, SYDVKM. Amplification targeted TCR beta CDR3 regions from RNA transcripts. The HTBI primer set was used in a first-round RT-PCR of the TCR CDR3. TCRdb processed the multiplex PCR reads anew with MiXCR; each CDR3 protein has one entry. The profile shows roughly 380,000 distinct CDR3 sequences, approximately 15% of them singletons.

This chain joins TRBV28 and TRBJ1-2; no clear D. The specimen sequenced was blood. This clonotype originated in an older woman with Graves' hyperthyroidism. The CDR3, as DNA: TGTGCCAGCAGCGTCAAGGGCCACTATGGCTACACCTTC. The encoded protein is CASSVKGHYGYTF.